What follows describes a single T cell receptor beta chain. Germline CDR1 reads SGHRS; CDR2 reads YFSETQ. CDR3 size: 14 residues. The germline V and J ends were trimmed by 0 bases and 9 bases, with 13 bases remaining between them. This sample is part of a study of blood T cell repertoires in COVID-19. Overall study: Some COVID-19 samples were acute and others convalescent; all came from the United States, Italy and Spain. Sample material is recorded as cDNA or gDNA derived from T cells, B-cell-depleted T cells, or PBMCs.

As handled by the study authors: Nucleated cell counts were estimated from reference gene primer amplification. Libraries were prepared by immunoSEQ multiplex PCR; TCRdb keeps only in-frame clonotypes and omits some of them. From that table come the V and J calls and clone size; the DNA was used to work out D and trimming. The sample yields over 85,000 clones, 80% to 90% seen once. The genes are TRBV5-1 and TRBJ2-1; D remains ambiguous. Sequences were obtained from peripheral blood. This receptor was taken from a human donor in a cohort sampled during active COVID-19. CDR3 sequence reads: CASSLGHLAPEQFF. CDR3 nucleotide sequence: TGCGCCAGCAGCTTGGGGCACCTCGCCCCTGAGCAGTTCTTC. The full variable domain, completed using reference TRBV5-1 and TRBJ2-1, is KAGVTQTPRYLIKTRGQQVTLSCSPISGHRSVSWYQQTPGQGLQFLFEYFSETQRNKGNFPGRFSGRQFSNSRSEMNVSTLELGDSALYLCASSLGHLAPEQFFGPGTRLTVL.